These 16 T cell receptor beta chains were sequenced from one sample in a study of cytotoxic CD8 clonotypes in ibrutinib-treated CLL. Using immunoSEQ multiplex PCR, the repertoire was profiled, and TCRdb retains in-frame clones only, with some absent. Here the sample spans 100,000 to 150,000 clones, approximately 83% being singletons. Sequencing was performed on PBMCs, taken after 24 months of ibrutinib treatment. These receptors all come from a human donor with chronic lymphocytic leukemia.

The V gene is TRBV11-3, the J gene TRBJ1-1; D might be TRBD1 (5 bases). The V gene's germline CDR1 is SGHNT and CDR2 YENEEA. CDR3 length equals 13 residues. The V gene lost 0 bases and the J gene lost 6 bases, with 8 bases spanning the gap. CDR3 protein: CASSLEGGAEAFF. The CDR3 DNA reads TGTGCCAGCAGCTTAGAGGGGGGAGCTGAAGCTTTCTTT.

The chain links TRBV12-5 to TRBJ2-7, with TRBD1 matching over 7 bases. CDR1 is LGHNT and CDR2 is FRNRAP in the germline V gene. This CDR3 spans 17 amino acids. Trimming took 1 base from V and 4 from J; bases not matched to a gene: 13. CDR3 protein: CASGLGHLDRVWYEQYF. CDR3 nucleotide sequence: TGTGCTAGTGGTTTGGGACACCTCGACAGGGTTTGGTACGAGCAGTACTTC. Complete variable domain (other parts from reference TRBV12-5 and TRBJ2-7): DARVTQTPRHKVTEMGQEVTMRCQPILGHNTVFWYRQTMMQGLELLAYFRNRAPLDDSGMPKDRFSAEMPDATLATLKIQPSEPRDSAVYFCASGLGHLDRVWYEQYFGPGTRLTVT.

The chain combines TRBV28 with TRBJ2-7; TRBD1 might be the D (6 bases). This CDR3 has 14 residues. Trimming removed 4 bases at V and 5 bases at J, with 15 bases between. Germline values: CDR1 MDHEN, CDR2 SYDVKM. This CDR3 is CASSSVGATHEQYF. CDR3 nucleotide sequence: TGTGCCAGCAGTTCCGTGGGGGCGACCCACGAGCAGTACTTC. Supplemented by reference TRBV28 and TRBJ2-7, the full variable domain reads DVKVTQSSRYLVKRTGEKVFLECVQDMDHENMFWYRQDPGLGLRLIYFSYDVKMKEKGDIPEGYSVSREKKERFSLILESASTNQTSMYLCASSSVGATHEQYFGPGTRLTVT.

The V gene is TRBV4-3, the J gene TRBJ1-4; D may be TRBD1 (5 bases). V was trimmed by 0 bases and J by 8 bases, leaving 22 bases between them. The germline V gene encodes CDR1 LGHNA and CDR2 YSLEER. The CDR3 sequence is 18 residues long. CDR3 loop: CASSQDRVGTDQREKLFF. The CDR3 DNA follows: TGCGCCAGCAGCCAAGATAGAGTAGGGACGGACCAAAGGGAAAAACTGTTTTTT.

The genes are TRBV19 and TRBJ2-2; D is perhaps TRBD1 (5 bases). CDR1 is LNHDA and CDR2 is SQIVND in the germline V gene (reference sequence). The CDR3 is 13 amino acids. Trimming took off 5 bases at V and 4 bases at J, with 8 bases between the two ends. The CDR3 DNA sequence: TGTGCCAGTAGTGACAGACCCACCGGGGAGCTGTTTTTT. This sequence encodes CASSDRPTGELFF.

The rearrangement joins TRBV5-6 to TRBJ1-2; unclear D gene. The CDR3 totals 15 residues. Germline CDR1 and CDR2: SGHDT and YYEEEE. Trimming removed 4 bases from V and 6 bases from J, with 19 bases in between. DNA for the CDR3: TGTGCCAGCAGCAACCGGGAAGCGAAGAGCGATGGCTACACCTTC. Protein product: CASSNREAKSDGYTF.

The chain has TRBV9 and TRBJ1-4; 9 bases agree with TRBD1. The J segment lost 1 base and the V segment lost 2 bases, leaving 3 bases of the junction unmatched. CDR1 and CDR2 (germline): SGDLS, YYNGEE. CDR3 length: 16 amino acids. The CDR3 spells CASSVDRGRTNEKLFF. In DNA form, the CDR3 reads TGTGCCAGCAGCGTCGACAGGGGGAGAACTAATGAAAAACTGTTTTTT.

CDR3 DNA: TGTGCCAGCAGCCCGAGGGGAGGAAACACTGAAGCTTTCTTT. This gives the protein CASSPRGGNTEAFF. The J gene is TRBJ1-1, the V gene TRBV11-3; possibly TRBD1 for D (5 bases). Germline loops: CDR1 SGHNT, CDR2 YENEEA. The CDR3 is 14 amino acids. V dropped 5 bases and J dropped 2 bases, with 12 bases sitting between them.

CDR3 sequence reads: CASNEIDPNTGELFF. The CDR3 bases are TGTGCCAGCAACGAGATAGATCCGAACACCGGGGAGCTGTTTTTT. This sequence joins TRBV7-9 and TRBJ2-2; D call uncertain. The germline V and J ends were trimmed by 7 bases and 0 bases, with 12 bases remaining between them. This CDR3 is 15 amino acids long. Looked up from germline, CDR1 is SEHNR and CDR2 is FQNEAQ (reference sequence).

In nucleotides, the CDR3 is TGTGCCAGCAGCCCCCCAGGGAGGACAGGGTCAAGAACCGGGGAGCTGTTTTTT. It codes for CASSPPGRTGSRTGELFF. V gene TRBV5-5 combines with J gene TRBJ2-2; 8 bases agree with TRBD1. Trimming removed 4 bases from V and 5 bases from J; junction bases left unmatched: 16. This CDR3 comprises 18 residues. CDR1 and CDR2 (germline): SGHKS, YYEKEE (reference sequence).

The chain uses TRBV7-6 and TRBJ2-7; tentative D call: TRBD1 (6 bases). V was trimmed by 4 bases and J by 1 base, leaving 14 bases between them. This CDR3 is built from 15 residues. CDR1 and CDR2 (germline): SGHVS, FNYEAQ. Here the CDR3 DNA reads TGTGCCAGCAGCTCAGGGGTTTCACCTTCCTACGAGCAGTACTTC. This gives the protein CASSSGVSPSYEQYF.

This chain uses TRBV4-1 with TRBJ2-3; 12 nucleotides match TRBD2. This CDR3 has 21 residues. Per germline, CDR1 MGHRA and CDR2 YSYEKL. The V gene end was trimmed by 0 bases and the J gene end by 2 bases; junction bases not matched to a gene: 15. CDR3 loop: CASSQDFSSGRALSPTDTQYF. CDR3 DNA: TGCGCCAGCAGCCAAGACTTTTCTAGCGGGAGGGCTCTCTCCCCCACAGATACGCAGTATTTT.

This chain links TRBV5-1 with TRBJ2-3, with TRBD2 matching over 7 bases. This CDR3 has 13 amino acids. Germline-derived CDR1 and CDR2 are SGHRS and YFSETQ. Trimming at V came to 5 bases and at J to 0 bases, leaving 0 bases not matched to a gene. The CDR3 here is CASRRGSTDTQYF. CDR3 sequence (DNA): TGCGCCAGCAGGCGGGGGAGCACAGATACGCAGTATTTT.

This chain links TRBV7-2 with TRBJ2-3; TRBD1 aligns across 9 bases. Germline-derived CDR1 and CDR2 are SGHTA and FQGNSA. V trimming: 2 bases; J trimming: 6 bases; junction bases outside the gene matches: 12. This CDR3 has 17 amino acids. CDR3 bases: TGTGCCAGCAGCTTAAGAACAGGGGGCGCGGTATCGGATACGCAGTATTTT. This codes for CASSLRTGGAVSDTQYF.

This clone was observed many times. V is TRBV4-2 and J is TRBJ1-2, with TRBD1 identical over 7 bases. Germline V gives CDR1 LGHNA, CDR2 YNFKEQ. The CDR3 sequence is 21 residues long. With V trimmed by 0 bases and J by 5 bases, 24 bases remained unmatched. CDR3 sequence reads: CASSQDKGGVGEGATFYGYTF. CDR3 nucleotides: TGTGCCAGCAGCCAAGATAAAGGGGGCGTGGGTGAAGGGGCCACTTTTTATGGCTACACCTTC.

The V and J genes are TRBV19 and TRBJ2-5; no reliable D call. CDR1 and CDR2 (germline): LNHDA, SQIVND (reference sequence). The CDR3 covers 14 residues. Trimming left V 3 bases short and J 1 base short, with 9 bases between. Here the CDR3 reads CASSMLSTQETQYF. In DNA form, the CDR3 reads TGTGCCAGTAGTATGCTCAGCACCCAAGAGACCCAGTACTTC.